This T cell receptor beta chain was captured by sequencing in a study of a mutant IDH1 vaccine in newly diagnosed glioma. Clones were sequenced by immunoSEQ multiplex PCR, and TCRdb holds only the in-frame ones, with some missing. The repertoire holds 110,000 or so clones, 90% seen once, with 0.6% to 0.75% in the top ten. Time point reported: week 11, during vaccination. Vaccination comprised doses that each held 300 ug of mutant IDH1 20-mer peptide, plus topical imiquimod. CDR3 length: 13 residues. V lost 5 bases and J 2 bases, leaving 10 bases between the germline ends. The germline gives CDR1 MDHEN, CDR2 SYDVKM. As concerns this clone: The antigen is undetermined.

This chain connects TRBV28 to TRBJ2-7; D might be TRBD1 (6 bases). The TCR originated in a woman aged 45-65 years with glioma. The input for sequencing was PBMCs, taken from a glioma patient whose treatment included an IDH1 peptide vaccine. CDR3 in amino acids: CASSNRVPYEQYF. The CDR3 nucleotides are TGTGCCAGCAGTAACAGGGTACCCTACGAGCAGTACTTC.